This is a list of T cell receptor beta chains from one sample in a study of T cell responses to AZD1222 COVID-19 vaccine. Clones were read by immunoSEQ multiplex PCR, and TCRdb kept only the in-frame ones, dropping some. The sample has about 150,000 clones, 90% seen once; the top ten hold about 5.9%. This sample comprised peripheral blood, obtained 28 days after the second AZD1222 dose. The receptors come from an adult who received the AZD1222 COVID-19 vaccine. Each CDR3 is given with its conserved first and last residue. A D gene is named only where the DNA matches it firmly. Only some rows state a clone size, as once, few, many or a class for expanded clones.

clone_size: NA; v_call: TRBV5-4; j_call: TRBJ2-7; d_call: NA; cdr3_nt: TGTGCCAGCAGCTTAGCCTACGCCGAGCAGTACTTC; cdr3_aa: CASSLAYAEQYF
clone_size: NA; v_call: TRBV6-5; j_call: TRBJ2-7; d_call: TRBD1; cdr3_nt: TGTGCCAGCAGCTATACGAGGACAGGCCCCGCGTACTTC; cdr3_aa: CASSYTRTGPAYF
clone_size: NA; v_call: TRBV6-6; j_call: TRBJ2-1; d_call: NA; cdr3_nt: TGTGCCAGCAGTTATGAGGGAGGCAGACTAAGCAATGAGCAGTTCTTC; cdr3_aa: CASSYEGGRLSNEQFF
clone_size: NA; v_call: TRBV27; j_call: TRBJ1-6; d_call: TRBD1; cdr3_nt: TGTGCCAGCAGTTCGGGACAGGGGCCAGGGGGGAATTCACCCCTCCACTTT; cdr3_aa: CASSSGQGPGGNSPLHF
clone_size: NA; v_call: TRBV6-5; j_call: TRBJ1-2; d_call: TRBD1; cdr3_nt: TGTGCCAGCAGGAAGACCGGGACAGGGAATGGCTACACCTTC; cdr3_aa: CASRKTGTGNGYTF
clone_size: NA; v_call: TRBV18; j_call: TRBJ2-7; d_call: TRBD1; cdr3_nt: TGTGCCAGCTCCGGGACAGTGAGCTCCTACGAGCAGTACTTC; cdr3_aa: CASSGTVSSYEQYF
clone_size: NA; v_call: TRBV19; j_call: TRBJ1-2; d_call: NA; cdr3_nt: TGTGCCAGTAGTATAAGCGGGACAACAAACGGCTACACCTTC; cdr3_aa: CASSISGTTNGYTF
clone_size: NA; v_call: TRBV30; j_call: TRBJ1-2; d_call: NA; cdr3_nt: TGTGCCTGGAACCGTGCGGTCTATGGCTACACCTTC; cdr3_aa: CAWNRAVYGYTF
clone_size: once; v_call: TRBV28; j_call: TRBJ2-4; d_call: NA; cdr3_nt: TGTGCCAGCAGCCCCAGGGGCATGACTAGATCAGCTCTAGCCAAAAACATTCAGTACTTC; cdr3_aa: CASSPRGMTRSALAKNIQYF
clone_size: NA; v_call: TRBV19; j_call: TRBJ2-1; d_call: NA; cdr3_nt: TGTGCCAGTAGTCCCGGTCACGGGAACAATGAGCAGTTCTTC; cdr3_aa: CASSPGHGNNEQFF
clone_size: NA; v_call: TRBV4-1; j_call: TRBJ2-7; d_call: TRBD2; cdr3_nt: TGCGCCAGTGCGAGACTAGCGGGAGGCTTCTCCTACGAGCAGTACTTC; cdr3_aa: CASARLAGGFSYEQYF
clone_size: NA; v_call: TRBV3-1/TRBV3-2; j_call: TRBJ1-2; d_call: TRBD1; cdr3_nt: TGTGCCAGCAGCCCCCCCCGACAGGGTGGCTATGGCTACACCTTC; cdr3_aa: CASSPPRQGGYGYTF
clone_size: once; v_call: TRBV2; j_call: TRBJ2-5; d_call: NA; cdr3_nt: TGTGCCAGCAGTCCAGTGGGCCCCCAGTACTTC; cdr3_aa: CASSPVGPQYF
clone_size: NA; v_call: TRBV19; j_call: TRBJ2-2; d_call: TRBD1; cdr3_nt: TGTGCCACACCAGACAGGGAGAACACCGGGGAGCTGTTTTTT; cdr3_aa: CATPDRENTGELFF
clone_size: NA; v_call: TRBV18; j_call: TRBJ1-4; d_call: NA; cdr3_nt: TGTGCCAGCTCACCTAACGTGGGGCAGGCTGGCGAAAAACTGTTTTTT; cdr3_aa: CASSPNVGQAGEKLFF
clone_size: NA; v_call: TRBV3-1/TRBV3-2; j_call: TRBJ2-5; d_call: NA; cdr3_nt: TGTGCCAGCAGCCCGACACGGAGCGGGACCCAGTACTTC; cdr3_aa: CASSPTRSGTQYF
clone_size: NA; v_call: TRBV19; j_call: TRBJ2-1; d_call: NA; cdr3_nt: TGTGCCAGTGCTTTAGCGACGCCCTGGGGTTGGAATGAGCAGTTCTTC; cdr3_aa: CASALATPWGWNEQFF
clone_size: once; v_call: TRBV7-2; j_call: TRBJ1-1; d_call: TRBD1; cdr3_nt: TGTGCCAGCAGCTTATCCAGGGGGAACACTGAAACTTTCTTT; cdr3_aa: CASSLSRGNTETFF
clone_size: once; v_call: TRBV7-9; j_call: TRBJ1-6; d_call: NA; cdr3_nt: TGTGCCAGCAGCCCTAGGCTCGCCGACAATTCACCCCTCCACTTT; cdr3_aa: CASSPRLADNSPLHF
clone_size: NA; v_call: TRBV28; j_call: TRBJ2-2; d_call: NA; cdr3_nt: TGTGCCAGCAGTGAGGAGGCAGGCGATAACGGGGAGCTGTTTTTT; cdr3_aa: CASSEEAGDNGELFF
clone_size: NA; v_call: TRBV6-5; j_call: TRBJ2-7; d_call: NA; cdr3_nt: TGTGCCAGCAGTTACGCAGGGGTGCGGGAGCAGTACTTC; cdr3_aa: CASSYAGVREQYF
clone_size: NA; v_call: TRBV19; j_call: TRBJ1-4; d_call: TRBD1; cdr3_nt: TGTGCCAGTAGTGTTCAACAGGGGGTCAATGAAAAACTGTTTTTT; cdr3_aa: CASSVQQGVNEKLFF
clone_size: NA; v_call: TRBV6-5; j_call: TRBJ2-7; d_call: NA; cdr3_nt: TGTGCCAGCAGTCGTTATAACAGGGAGACGGGGGAGTACTTC; cdr3_aa: CASSRYNRETGEYF
clone_size: NA; v_call: TRBV5-1; j_call: TRBJ2-7; d_call: NA; cdr3_nt: TGCGCCAGCAGCTTGATGGCAGGGGCAAATGTCGAGCAGTACTTC; cdr3_aa: CASSLMAGANVEQYF
clone_size: NA; v_call: TRBV6-1; j_call: TRBJ2-2; d_call: NA; cdr3_nt: TGTGCCAGCAGTGAAGCGGGGCTTTCGACCGGGGAGCTGTTTTTT; cdr3_aa: CASSEAGLSTGELFF
clone_size: NA; v_call: TRBV19; j_call: TRBJ1-5; d_call: TRBD1; cdr3_nt: TGTGCCAGTAGGGATACAGGGGCCTTTAGCAATCAGCCCCAGCATTTT; cdr3_aa: CASRDTGAFSNQPQHF
clone_size: NA; v_call: TRBV5-1; j_call: TRBJ2-1; d_call: NA; cdr3_nt: TGCGCCAGCAGCCTACTCGGGGACTCCTACAATGAGCAGTTCTTC; cdr3_aa: CASSLLGDSYNEQFF
clone_size: NA; v_call: TRBV9; j_call: TRBJ2-1; d_call: NA; cdr3_nt: TGTGCCAGCAGCGGAATTGGTGGCTCCTACAATGAGCAGTTCTTC; cdr3_aa: CASSGIGGSYNEQFF
clone_size: NA; v_call: TRBV10-1; j_call: TRBJ2-1; d_call: TRBD2; cdr3_nt: TGCGCCAGCAGTGAACTAGCGGGGTACTCCTACAATGAGCAGTTCTTC; cdr3_aa: CASSELAGYSYNEQFF
clone_size: NA; v_call: TRBV28; j_call: TRBJ2-7; d_call: TRBD2; cdr3_nt: TGTGCCAGCAGTTTACCCGGACTAGCGGGACGAATGTCGGACTTC; cdr3_aa: CASSLPGLAGRMSDF
clone_size: NA; v_call: TRBV29-1; j_call: TRBJ1-2; d_call: TRBD1; cdr3_nt: TGCAGCGCCTCCCCTGGGGACAGGGGTGGCTATGGCTACACCTTC; cdr3_aa: CSASPGDRGGYGYTF
clone_size: NA; v_call: TRBV9; j_call: TRBJ1-2; d_call: NA; cdr3_nt: TGTGCCAGCAGCGTAGGGGGCGACAGTGTCTATGGCTACACCTTC; cdr3_aa: CASSVGGDSVYGYTF
clone_size: NA; v_call: TRBV5-1; j_call: TRBJ2-7; d_call: TRBD2; cdr3_nt: TGCGCCAGCGCCGGGACTAGCGGCTCCTACGAGCAGTACTTC; cdr3_aa: CASAGTSGSYEQYF
clone_size: NA; v_call: TRBV14; j_call: TRBJ2-1; d_call: TRBD1; cdr3_nt: TGTGCCAGCAGCCAGAACCACGGGACAGGGGACAATGAGCAGTTCTTC; cdr3_aa: CASSQNHGTGDNEQFF
clone_size: NA; v_call: TRBV7-9; j_call: TRBJ1-3; d_call: NA; cdr3_nt: TGTGCCAGCAGCTTAGTAGCGGCTGGAAACACCATATATTTT; cdr3_aa: CASSLVAAGNTIYF
clone_size: NA; v_call: TRBV5-4; j_call: TRBJ2-6; d_call: NA; cdr3_nt: TGTGCCAGCAGCTTGGGACACTCTGGGGCCAACGTCCTGACTTTC; cdr3_aa: CASSLGHSGANVLTF
clone_size: once; v_call: TRBV6-1; j_call: TRBJ2-3; d_call: NA; cdr3_nt: TGTGCCAGCAGTGAATATGGTGGTTTAGGGACAGATACGCAGTATTTT; cdr3_aa: CASSEYGGLGTDTQYF
clone_size: few; v_call: TRBV28; j_call: TRBJ2-7; d_call: TRBD1; cdr3_nt: TGTGCCAGCAGTTTAGTAGGACAGGGAAACTACGAGCAGTACTTC; cdr3_aa: CASSLVGQGNYEQYF
clone_size: NA; v_call: TRBV18; j_call: TRBJ2-2; d_call: NA; cdr3_nt: TGTGCCAGCTCACCACCGAACCGGGGAACGAACACCGGGGAGCTGTTTTTT; cdr3_aa: CASSPPNRGTNTGELFF
clone_size: NA; v_call: TRBV18; j_call: TRBJ2-2; d_call: NA; cdr3_nt: TGTGCCAGCTCACCACAACAACGGGAGCTGTTTTTT; cdr3_aa: CASSPQQRELFF
clone_size: NA; v_call: TRBV12-3/TRBV12-4; j_call: TRBJ1-6; d_call: NA; cdr3_nt: TGTGCCAGCAGTTTACAGGGTAATTCACCCCTCCACTTT; cdr3_aa: CASSLQGNSPLHF
clone_size: NA; v_call: TRBV7-9; j_call: TRBJ1-5; d_call: NA; cdr3_nt: TGTGCCAGCAGCTTGCCGGGTTTCAATCAGCCCCAGCATTTT; cdr3_aa: CASSLPGFNQPQHF
clone_size: NA; v_call: TRBV2; j_call: TRBJ1-2; d_call: NA; cdr3_nt: TGTGCCAGGGGGGGCGCTAACTATGGCTACACCTTC; cdr3_aa: CARGGANYGYTF
clone_size: NA; v_call: TRBV14; j_call: TRBJ2-2; d_call: TRBD1; cdr3_nt: TGTGCCAGCAGCCAAGAACCTCGACAGGGCACCGGGGAGCTGTTTTTT; cdr3_aa: CASSQEPRQGTGELFF
clone_size: NA; v_call: TRBV29-1; j_call: TRBJ2-3; d_call: NA; cdr3_nt: TGCAGCGTCAAGCGACAGTCAGATACGCAGTATTTT; cdr3_aa: CSVKRQSDTQYF
clone_size: NA; v_call: TRBV28; j_call: TRBJ2-7; d_call: TRBD2; cdr3_nt: TGTGCCAGCAGTTTAGTGGCGGGAGGCGAGCAGTACTTC; cdr3_aa: CASSLVAGGEQYF
clone_size: NA; v_call: TRBV2; j_call: TRBJ2-3; d_call: NA; cdr3_nt: TGTGCCAGCTTTTTCATGGCTAGGGACACAGATACGCAGTATTTT; cdr3_aa: CASFFMARDTDTQYF
clone_size: NA; v_call: TRBV6-6; j_call: TRBJ1-2; d_call: TRBD1; cdr3_nt: TGTGCCAGCAGTTATTGGAGGGACAGGGTGGGCTATGGCTACACCTTC; cdr3_aa: CASSYWRDRVGYGYTF
clone_size: NA; v_call: TRBV7-6; j_call: TRBJ2-5; d_call: NA; cdr3_nt: TGTGCCAGCAGCATGAAGCCCAGGGAGACCCAGTACTTC; cdr3_aa: CASSMKPRETQYF
clone_size: NA; v_call: TRBV7-9; j_call: TRBJ1-5; d_call: NA; cdr3_nt: TGTGCCAGCAGCTTTAAGGGGCCCGGGGGAATCAGCAATCAGCCCCAGCATTTT; cdr3_aa: CASSFKGPGGISNQPQHF
clone_size: NA; v_call: TRBV5-4; j_call: TRBJ2-1; d_call: TRBD2; cdr3_nt: TGTGCCAGTTCCCCTCGACTAGCGGGGTTATACAATGAGCAGTTCTTC; cdr3_aa: CASSPRLAGLYNEQFF
clone_size: NA; v_call: TRBV5-1; j_call: TRBJ2-2; d_call: NA; cdr3_nt: TGCGCCAGCAGCCCCATCAGGGGCCCGAACACCGGGGAGCTGTTTTTT; cdr3_aa: CASSPIRGPNTGELFF
clone_size: NA; v_call: TRBV7-9; j_call: TRBJ1-5; d_call: NA; cdr3_nt: TGTGCCAGCAGCTTAGCGGGGGGGTCCAATCAGCCCCAGCATTTT; cdr3_aa: CASSLAGGSNQPQHF
clone_size: NA; v_call: TRBV5-1; j_call: TRBJ2-2; d_call: NA; cdr3_nt: TGCGCCAGCAGCATAACGACAGCGAACACCGGGGAGCTGTTTTTT; cdr3_aa: CASSITTANTGELFF
clone_size: NA; v_call: TRBV4-1; j_call: TRBJ1-4; d_call: TRBD1; cdr3_nt: TGCGCCAGCAGCTTTCAACAGGGGGACATTGAAAAACTGTTTTTT; cdr3_aa: CASSFQQGDIEKLFF
clone_size: NA; v_call: TRBV6-1; j_call: TRBJ2-5; d_call: NA; cdr3_nt: TGTGCCAGCAGTGACCAACCGTACCAAGAGACCCAGTACTTC; cdr3_aa: CASSDQPYQETQYF
clone_size: few; v_call: TRBV5-4; j_call: TRBJ1-3; d_call: NA; cdr3_nt: TGTGCCAGCAGCTTGGAAGGGGTAGGAAACACCATATATTTT; cdr3_aa: CASSLEGVGNTIYF
clone_size: NA; v_call: TRBV12-3/TRBV12-4; j_call: TRBJ1-2; d_call: NA; cdr3_nt: TGTGCCAGCAGCCGAAGGGGGGACTATGGCTACACCTTC; cdr3_aa: CASSRRGDYGYTF
clone_size: NA; v_call: TRBV5-1; j_call: TRBJ2-1; d_call: NA; cdr3_nt: TGCGCCAGCAGCTTAGTCATCGCCAGGGTGGGGTCCTACAATGAGCAGTTCTTC; cdr3_aa: CASSLVIARVGSYNEQFF
clone_size: NA; v_call: TRBV29-1; j_call: TRBJ1-1; d_call: NA; cdr3_nt: TGCACCGTTCGGGTTGGAGGGGACACTGAAGCTTTCTTT; cdr3_aa: CTVRVGGDTEAFF